The next 13 T cell receptor beta chains were all read from a single sample in a study of T cells in Graves' hyperthyroidism and ophthalmopathy. It was RNA transcripts that yielded the amplified TCR beta CDR3 regions. The HTBI primer set served for first-round RT-PCR of the TCR CDR3. TCRdb used MiXCR to reprocess the multiplex PCR reads, holding one entry per CDR3 protein. This sample has 650,000 to 750,000 distinct CDR3 sequences, with around 13% found just once. Material: blood. Receptors originate from a woman aged 18 to 35 with Graves' hyperthyroidism.

The genes are TRBV3-1 and TRBJ2-7; D might be TRBD1 (6 bases). The CDR3 runs to 16 residues. The ends were cut back, 4 bases at V and 0 bases at J, with 16 bases in the middle. Germline assignment: CDR1 LGHDT and CDR2 YNNKEL (reference sequence). This CDR3 reads CASSPDSSIYSYEQYF. Here the CDR3 DNA reads TGTGCCAGCAGCCCGGACAGCTCCATTTACTCCTACGAGCAGTACTTC.

This clonotype was counted ten times or more. The V call is TRBV7-9, the J call TRBJ2-5; tentatively, D is TRBD2 (5 bases). Looked up from germline, CDR1 is SEHNR and CDR2 is FQNEAQ (reference sequence). This CDR3 has 13 residues. Trimming removed 8 bases at V and 5 bases at J, with 15 bases between. In nucleotides, the CDR3 is TGTGCCAGCCTAAGAATCGGCGGGGAGACCCAGTACTTC. Its translation is CASLRIGGETQYF. Supplemented by reference TRBV7-9 and TRBJ2-5, the full variable domain reads DTGVSQNPRHKITKRGQNVTFRCDPISEHNRLYWYRQTLGQGPEFLTYFQNEAQLEKSRLLSDRFSAERPKGSFSTLEIQRTEQGDSAMYLCASLRIGGETQYFGPGTRLLVL.

This clonotype was observed at least ten times. This sequence joins TRBV4-1 and TRBJ1-2; possibly TRBD1 for D (6 bases). The CDR3 sequence is 14 residues long. Germline assignment: CDR1 MGHRA and CDR2 YSYEKL. Trimming cost V 0 bases and J 5 bases, with 10 bases left between them. The CDR3, as DNA: TGCGCCAGCAGCCAAGATGCAGGGGTTTATGGCTACACCTTC. Protein: CASSQDAGVYGYTF.

This clonotype appeared a few times. For the CDR3, the DNA is TGCAGTTTTACTAGCGGAGCCCCTCGAGCCCTTTCCAATGAGCAGTTCTTC. Its protein product is CSFTSGAPRALSNEQFF. The rearrangement links TRBV20-1 to TRBJ2-1; 8 bases are shared with TRBD2. Per the germline V gene, CDR1 is DFQATT and CDR2 is SNEGSKA (reference sequence). This CDR3 region has 17 residues. Trimming removed 8 bases from V and 6 bases from J; junction bases left unmatched: 21.

This clonotype came up a few times. The rearrangement uses TRBV6-1 and TRBJ2-1; D is undetermined. There are 15 residues in the CDR3. Germline V gene sequence: CDR1 MNHNS, CDR2 SASEGT. V dropped 5 bases and J dropped 8 bases, with 19 bases sitting between them. DNA for the CDR3: TGTGCCAGCAGTTCCACCGGGTCTCCCCATGATGAGCAGTTCTTC. It codes for CASSSTGSPHDEQFF.

This clonotype was counted at least ten times. The rearrangement joins TRBV6-1 to TRBJ2-1; the match to TRBD1 covers 7 bases. This CDR3 region has 14 residues. Germline V gene sequence: CDR1 MNHNS, CDR2 SASEGT. Trimming took 8 bases from V and 4 from J; bases not matched to a gene: 8. DNA of the CDR3: TGTGCCAGCCGATCGTTGGGACAGTACAATGAGCAGTTCTTC. The encoded protein is CASRSLGQYNEQFF.

This clonotype was picked up many times. This chain joins TRBV2 and TRBJ2-7; 12 bases are shared with TRBD2. V dropped 8 bases and J dropped 7; count of bases not matched to a gene: 12. The V gene's germline CDR1 is SNHLY and CDR2 FYNNEI. This CDR3 is 15 amino acids long. The CDR3 loop reads CASQFPWTSGIEQYF. For the CDR3, the DNA is TGTGCCAGCCAGTTCCCGTGGACTAGCGGGATTGAGCAGTACTTC.

This clonotype was counted a few times. The chain employs TRBV7-2 and TRBJ1-2; D is possibly TRBD1 (5 bases). In germline, CDR1 is SGHTA, CDR2 FQGNSA. Between the trimmed V and J ends, which lost 1 base and 4 bases, there was a span of 16 bases. This CDR3 region has 16 residues. The CDR3 reads CASSLEGAGSSYGYTF. In DNA, the CDR3 is TGTGCCAGCAGCTTAGAGGGTGCAGGGTCGAGCTATGGCTACACCTTC.

The genes are TRBV19 and TRBJ1-2; D might be TRBD1 (5 bases). Germline CDR1 and CDR2: LNHDA and SQIVND (reference sequence). The length of the CDR3 is 11 residues. V was shortened by 2 bases and J by 8 bases, with 6 bases between the two germline ends. CDR3 sequence: CASSINRGYTF. CDR3 DNA: TGTGCCAGTAGTATAAACAGGGGCTACACCTTC. The full variable domain, with the rest looked up from reference TRBV19 and TRBJ1-2, is DGGITQSPKYLFRKEGQNVTLSCEQNLNHDAMYWYRQDPGQGLRLIYYSQIVNDFQKGDIAEGYSVSREKKESFPLTVTSAQKNPTAFYLCASSINRGYTFGSGTRLTVV.

Ten or more counts support this clonotype. V and J are TRBV30 and TRBJ1-1; 7 bases are a match to TRBD1. The CDR3 has 15 amino acids. Germline V gene data show CDR1 as GTSNPN and CDR2 as SVGIG (reference sequence). V was pared by 3 bases and J by 5 bases, with 12 bases of the junction left unmatched. The CDR3 DNA follows: TGTGCCTGGAGCCCCAGACAGGGCCCTTGGACTGAAGCTTTCTTT. Amino acid sequence: CAWSPRQGPWTEAFF.

The sample holds many counts of this clonotype. The V call is TRBV5-5, the J call TRBJ2-1, with D uncertain. The germline CDR1 and CDR2 sequences are SGHKS and YYEKEE (reference sequence). The CDR3 contains 14 residues. Trimming cost V 1 base and J 2 bases, with 7 bases left between them. The CDR3 spells CASSLMGTYNEQFF. CDR3 coding DNA: TGTGCCAGCAGCTTGATGGGGACCTACAATGAGCAGTTCTTC.

The chain combines TRBV19 with TRBJ2-6, with a tentative D call TRBD1 (5 bases). This CDR3 has 16 residues. Looked up from germline, CDR1 is LNHDA and CDR2 is SQIVND (reference sequence). V gave up 6 bases and J gave up 1 base, with 13 bases separating them. In DNA form, the CDR3 reads TGTGCCAGTAGGGACAAGTACTTATCTGGGGCCAACGTCCTGACTTTC. Encoded protein: CASRDKYLSGANVLTF.

This clonotype was observed at least ten times. This CDR3 is CASSGDRRYEQYF. CDR3 bases: TGTGCCAGCAGTGGGGACAGGAGGTACGAGCAGTACTTC. V gene TRBV2 combines with J gene TRBJ2-7; 8 bases agree with TRBD1. Germline V CDR1 and CDR2: SNHLY, FYNNEI. V dropped 4 bases and J dropped 4; count of bases not matched to a gene: 3. The length of the CDR3 is 13 residues.